This entry lists 24 T cell receptor beta chains sequenced from one sample in a study of blood T cell repertoires in COVID-19. Profiled with immunoSEQ multiplex PCR; TCRdb holds only in-frame clones, not every one. The repertoire holds about 200,000 clones, with 89% as singletons. The sample consisted of PBMCs or T cells enriched from blood (not recorded which). The receptors come from a woman aged 40 to 55 with acute COVID-19.

This clone was observed once. This CDR3 is also generated by other DNA sequences in the sample. The CDR3 reads CASRGTGSYEQYF. Here the CDR3 DNA reads TGTGCCAGCAGAGGGACAGGGAGCTACGAGCAGTACTTC. The rearrangement joins TRBV6-5 to TRBJ2-7, with 9 positions matching TRBD1. V lost 6 bases, J lost 3 bases, and 3 bases stayed unmatched. Germline CDR1 and CDR2: MNHEY and SVGAGI. The CDR3 has 13 amino acids.

With regard to this clone: At the DNA level, this CDR3 is encoded by other sequences in the same sample as well. The V and J genes are TRBV19 and TRBJ2-1, with D unclear. This CDR3 contains 13 residues. Germline V gene lookup returns CDR1 LNHDA and CDR2 SQIVND (reference sequence). With 3 bases removed from V and 5 bases from J, the gap between germline ends came to 8 bases. The CDR3, as DNA: TGTGCCAGTAGTATCGGGTTGGACAATGAGCAGTTCTTC. It translates to CASSIGLDNEQFF.

The chain combines TRBV7-9 with TRBJ2-3; TRBD2 matches at 12 bases. The V segment lost 5 bases and the J segment 1 base; nucleotides outside the gene matches: 1. The CDR3 consists of 15 residues. Germline values: CDR1 SEHNR, CDR2 FQNEAQ (reference sequence). In nucleotides, the CDR3 is TGTGCCAGCAGCCGGACTAGCGGGGGCACAGATACGCAGTATTTT. The encoded protein is CASSRTSGGTDTQYF.

This chain joins TRBV7-8 and TRBJ2-7; the D gene is possibly TRBD2 (6 bases). CDR3 length: 14 residues. Germline loops: CDR1 SGHVS, CDR2 FQNEAQ. The V and J ends lost 6 bases and 3 bases respectively, with 15 bases between them. The CDR3 sequence: CASSLGLQVYEQYF. Here the CDR3 DNA reads TGTGCCAGCAGTCTGGGACTCCAAGTCTACGAGCAGTACTTC.

V is TRBV29-1 and J is TRBJ2-3; TRBD1 agrees at 9 bases. This CDR3 has 15 amino acids. Trimming at V came to 5 bases and at J to 5 bases, leaving 11 bases not matched to a gene. Germline V gene lookup returns CDR1 SQVTM and CDR2 ANQGSEA. The chain's CDR3 is CSVPQTGGAGDTQYF. CDR3 sequence (DNA): TGCAGCGTTCCCCAAACAGGGGGCGCGGGAGATACGCAGTATTTT.

The chain's CDR3 is CASSKGQGGSYNSPLHF. DNA for the CDR3: TGTGCCAGCAGCAAAGGACAGGGAGGCTCCTATAATTCACCCCTCCACTTT. The V gene is TRBV21-1, the J gene TRBJ1-6; the D call of TRBD1 is as the table states it, not checked on the DNA. TRBV21-1 is designated a pseudogene. The CDR3 extends over 17 amino acids.

This chain connects TRBV3-1 (or the pseudogene TRBV3-2) to TRBJ1-5, with 8 bases aligning to TRBD1. V was clipped by 5 bases and J by 7 bases; unmatched bases: 10. This CDR3 has 15 amino acids. From germline, CDR1 is LGHDT and CDR2 YNNKEL (reference sequence). As DNA, the CDR3 is TGTGCCAGCAGCTTTGGACAGGGAGTAGGCCAGCCCCAGCATTTT. Amino acid sequence: CASSFGQGVGQPQHF.

The CDR3 DNA is TGTGCCTGGAGGGGTGCAGGGGGAGTTGCTTTCTTT. Its protein product is CAWRGAGGVAFF. The V gene is TRBV30, the J gene TRBJ1-1, with 7 bases fitting TRBD1. The CDR3 is 12 residues long. Looked up from germline, CDR1 is GTSNPN and CDR2 is SVGIG (reference sequence). The J segment lost 11 bases and the V segment lost 3 bases, leaving 9 bases of the junction unmatched.

Comment on this clone: An end of the junction does not agree with germline; a read error may underlie this. This rearrangement joins TRBV6-1 to TRBJ1-1; TRBD1 might be the D (6 bases). CDR1 is MNHNS and CDR2 is SASEGT in the germline V gene. The CDR3 runs 15 residues. The CDR3, as DNA: TGTGCCAGCAGTCAAGCTTCAGGGGTCCCCACTGAAGCTTTCTTT. Translating gives CASSQASGVPTEAFF.

A single count supports this clone. V is TRBV24-1 and J is TRBJ2-5; TRBD1 might be the D (5 bases). The CDR3 length is 15 residues. The V end was cut by 5 bases, the J end by 5 bases, with 17 bases between. The germline CDR1 and CDR2 sequences are KGHDR and SFDVKD. The CDR3 loop reads CATSAPRAGRETQYF. The CDR3 DNA is TGTGCCACCAGTGCCCCCCGAGCAGGGCGGGAGACCCAGTACTTC.

The rearrangement joins TRBV19 to TRBJ2-3; TRBD1 is a possible D gene (5 bases). The V end was cut by 7 bases, the J end by 2 bases, with 13 bases between. The CDR3 consists of 14 residues. Germline V gene sequence: CDR1 LNHDA, CDR2 SQIVND (reference sequence). CDR3 sequence (DNA): TGTGCCAGTAAGGGGCACCTTACCACAGATACGCAGTATTTT. It encodes CASKGHLTTDTQYF.

The chain employs TRBV4-1 and TRBJ1-4; D unresolved. Trimming removed 1 base at V and 5 bases at J, with 14 bases between. CDR1 is MGHRA and CDR2 is YSYEKL in the germline V gene. The CDR3 totals 16 residues. Written as DNA, the CDR3 is TGCGCCAGCAGCCAAGTGGGTGGACTTTCGAATGAAAAACTGTTTTTT. Amino acid sequence: CASSQVGGLSNEKLFF.

This chain links TRBV15 with TRBJ2-1; TRBD2 matches at 8 bases. Germline V gene data show CDR1 as LNHNV and CDR2 as YYDKDF (reference sequence). The CDR3 loop spans 16 amino acids. J was trimmed by 6 bases and V by 1 base; bases with no gene match: 8. This CDR3 is CATSRGGTRATNEQFF. The CDR3 coding sequence is TGTGCCACCAGCAGAGGGGGGACTAGGGCAACCAATGAGCAGTTCTTC.

This chain uses TRBV10-3 with TRBJ1-6; 8 bases agree with TRBD1. J gave up 5 bases and V 6 bases, and 3 bases lay outside the gene matches. Germline CDR1 ENHRY, CDR2 SYGVKD. This CDR3 contains 14 residues. CDR3 nucleotide sequence: TGTGCCATCAGCACGACAGGGGATAATTCACCCCTCCACTTT. Protein sequence: CAISTTGDNSPLHF.

The gene calls are TRBV28 and TRBJ1-4; the match to TRBD1 covers 7 bases. This CDR3 is 15 amino acids long. V lost 4 bases and J lost 7; bases outside the gene matches: 9. The germline CDR1 and CDR2 sequences are MDHEN and SYDVKM. In DNA form, the CDR3 reads TGTGCCAGCAGTTCCCGTGACAGGGAGTTTGAAAAACTGTTTTTT. Translating gives CASSSRDREFEKLFF.

The CDR3 nucleotides read TGTGCCAGCAGCTTGCAGGGAAGGGGTTCCGGGGAGCTGTTTTTT. Its translation is CASSLQGRGSGELFF. The chain has TRBV5-4 and TRBJ2-2, with a tentative D call TRBD1 (5 bases). V was cut by 1 base and J by 6 bases, with 13 bases left in between. The germline V gene encodes CDR1 SGHNT and CDR2 YYREEE (reference sequence). The CDR3 has 15 residues.

The chain combines TRBV4-3 with TRBJ2-1; D might be TRBD2 (7 bases). CDR1 and CDR2 (germline): LGHNA, YSLEER. V was cut by 0 bases and J by 9 bases, with 15 bases left in between. The CDR3 consists of 15 residues. The DNA of the CDR3 is TGCGCCAGCAGCCAAGAGGGGGCGGGGGAAGGTGAGCAGTTCTTC. Its protein is CASSQEGAGEGEQFF.

The rearrangement links TRBV7-8 to TRBJ2-1; 14 bases match TRBD2. V lost 5 bases and J lost 4; bases outside the gene matches: 13. The CDR3 extends over 19 amino acids. Germline CDR1 SGHVS, CDR2 FQNEAQ. CDR3 protein: CASSRRTSGGPTPYNEQFF. DNA for the CDR3: TGTGCCAGCAGCCGAAGGACTAGCGGGGGGCCAACCCCTTACAATGAGCAGTTCTTC. Combining the CDR3 with reference TRBV7-8 and TRBJ2-1 gives the whole variable domain GAGVSQSPRYKVAKRGQDVALRCDPISGHVSLFWYQQALGQGPEFLTYFQNEAQLDKSGLPSDRFFAERPEGSVSTLKIQRTQQEDSAVYLCASSRRTSGGPTPYNEQFFGPGTRLTVL.

This chain joins TRBV29-1 and TRBJ1-2; no clear D. This CDR3 comprises 10 residues. Trimming pared 5 bases from V and 3 bases from J, leaving 4 bases between. Per the germline V gene, CDR1 is SQVTM and CDR2 is ANQGSEA. The CDR3 is CSVSDYGYTF. The CDR3 DNA sequence: TGCAGCGTTTCGGACTATGGCTACACCTTC.

This CDR3 is CASTSLGSTDTQYF. The CDR3 coding sequence is TGTGCCAGCACCAGCCTAGGTAGCACAGATACGCAGTATTTT. V usage is TRBV2 and J usage is TRBJ2-3; D remains unclear. V gave up 7 bases and J gave up 0 bases, with 11 bases separating them. The CDR3 length is 14 residues. The germline CDR1 and CDR2 sequences are SNHLY and FYNNEI. The variable domain in full, completed from reference TRBV2 and TRBJ2-3, reads EPEVTQTPSHQVTQMGQEVILRCVPISNHLYFYWYRQILGQKVEFLVSFYNNEISEKSEIFDDQFSVERPDGSNFTLKIRSTKLEDSAMYFCASTSLGSTDTQYFGPGTRLTVL.

The V call is TRBV19, the J call TRBJ2-2; 8 bases are shared with TRBD2. CDR1 and CDR2 from the germline V gene are LNHDA and SQIVND (reference sequence). CDR3 length: 14 residues. The trim removed 9 bases at V and 7 bases at J, leaving 10 bases unmatched. In DNA, the CDR3 is TGTGCCAGCACGGGAGGGGGGGCTGGCGGGGAGCTGTTTTTT. Its protein product is CASTGGGAGGELFF. Combining the CDR3 with reference TRBV19 and TRBJ2-2 gives the whole variable domain DGGITQSPKYLFRKEGQNVTLSCEQNLNHDAMYWYRQDPGQGLRLIYYSQIVNDFQKGDIAEGYSVSREKKESFPLTVTSAQKNPTAFYLCASTGGGAGGELFFGEGSRLTVL.

This chain connects TRBV5-5 to TRBJ2-1; the match to TRBD2 covers 11 bases. The CDR3 runs to 16 residues. Trimming cost V 0 bases and J 3 bases; bases outside gene matches: 2. Germline CDR1 is SGHKS and CDR2 is YYEKEE (reference sequence). The CDR3 nucleotides are TGTGCCAGCAGCTTGGCTCTAGCGGGAGGCTACAATGAGCAGTTCTTC. It codes for CASSLALAGGYNEQFF. Looking up the rest from reference TRBV5-5 and TRBJ2-1 gives the full variable domain: DAGVTQSPTHLIKTRGQQVTLRCSPISGHKSVSWYQQVLGQGPQFIFQYYEKEERGRGNFPDRFSARQFPNYSSELNVNALLLGDSALYLCASSLALAGGYNEQFFGPGTRLTVL.

This rearrangement joins TRBV5-8 to TRBJ2-7; D may be TRBD2 (6 bases). Germline V lookup: CDR1 SGHTS, CDR2 YDEGEE. V lost 3 bases and J 8 bases, leaving 18 bases between the germline ends. This CDR3 spans 14 amino acids. CDR3 bases: TGTGCCAGCAGCTCGGGGGATGTTCGAATCCAGCAGTACTTC. Amino acids: CASSSGDVRIQQYF.

The chain employs TRBV7-9 and TRBJ1-1; 7 bases agree with TRBD1. Trimming took 1 base from V and 5 from J; bases not matched to a gene: 7. The CDR3 is made up of 15 amino acids. Germline lookup yields CDR1 SEHNR and CDR2 FQNEAQ (reference sequence). The CDR3 protein is CASSLVGGGYTEAFF. The CDR3 DNA is TGTGCCAGCAGCTTAGTAGGGGGCGGGTATACTGAAGCTTTCTTT. Using reference TRBV7-9 and TRBJ1-1 for the parts outside the CDR3, the full variable domain is DTGVSQNPRHKITKRGQNVTFRCDPISEHNRLYWYRQTLGQGPEFLTYFQNEAQLEKSRLLSDRFSAERPKGSFSTLEIQRTEQGDSAMYLCASSLVGGGYTEAFFGQGTRLTVV.